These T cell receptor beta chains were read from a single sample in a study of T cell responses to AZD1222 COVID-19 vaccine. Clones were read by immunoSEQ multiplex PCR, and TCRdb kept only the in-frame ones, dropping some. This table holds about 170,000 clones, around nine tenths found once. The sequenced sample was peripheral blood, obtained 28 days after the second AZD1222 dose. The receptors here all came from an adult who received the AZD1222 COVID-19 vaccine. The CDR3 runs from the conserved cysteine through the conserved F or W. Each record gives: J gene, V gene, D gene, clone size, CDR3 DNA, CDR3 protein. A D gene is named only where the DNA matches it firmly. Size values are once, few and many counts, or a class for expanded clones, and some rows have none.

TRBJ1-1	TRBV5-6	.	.	TGTGCCAGCAGCACCGGACAGTTGAACACTGAAGCTTTCTTT	CASSTGQLNTEAFF
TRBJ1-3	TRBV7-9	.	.	TGTGCCAGCAGTCGGGACACCTCTGGAAACACCATATATTTT	CASSRDTSGNTIYF
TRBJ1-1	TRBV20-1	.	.	TGCAGTGCTAGTTTGACATCATCGAACACTGAAGCTTTCTTT	CSASLTSSNTEAFF
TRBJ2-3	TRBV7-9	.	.	TGTGCCAGCATGGACTGGAGTGAGGGTACGCAGTATTTT	CASMDWSEGTQYF
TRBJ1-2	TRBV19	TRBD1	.	TGTGCCAGTGGCGACAGGGATTCTTATGGCTACACCTTC	CASGDRDSYGYTF
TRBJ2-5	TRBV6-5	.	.	TGTGCCAGCAGTTATAATTCGCTAAGTACGGAGACCCAGTACTTC	CASSYNSLSTETQYF
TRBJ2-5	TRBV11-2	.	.	TGTGCCAGCAGCTTAGAGCCACAAGAGACCCAGTACTTC	CASSLEPQETQYF
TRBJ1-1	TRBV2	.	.	TGTGCCAGCAGTTCCAGGGAGGGATCTGAAGCTTTCTTT	CASSSREGSEAFF
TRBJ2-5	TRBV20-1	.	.	TGCAGTGCCTCTCCCCGGGAGACCCAGTACTTC	CSASPRETQYF
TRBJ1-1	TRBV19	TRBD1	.	TGTGCCAGTAGTATTCAGGGGGCGGGAAACACTGAAGCTTTCTTT	CASSIQGAGNTEAFF
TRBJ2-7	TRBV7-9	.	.	TGTGCCAGCAGCCGCGCGGGCCCCAAATTTTTCGAGCAGTACTTC	CASSRAGPKFFEQYF
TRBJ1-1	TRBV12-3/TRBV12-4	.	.	TGTGCCAGCAGTTTAGTAGTTACTGAAGCTTTCTTT	CASSLVVTEAFF
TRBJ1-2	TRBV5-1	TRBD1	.	TGCGCCAGCAGAAGACAGGGACCCCTGGTCTACACCTTC	CASRRQGPLVYTF
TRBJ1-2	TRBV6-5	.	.	TGTGCCAGCAGTTTACTCGGCAGTGCTAACTATGGCTACACCTTC	CASSLLGSANYGYTF
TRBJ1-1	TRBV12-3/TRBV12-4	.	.	TGTGCCAGCAGTTGGGGGGTTAGCACTGAAGCTTTCTTT	CASSWGVSTEAFF
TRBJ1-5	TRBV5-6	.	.	TGTGCCAGCAGCTTGGCGGGGGCGGGGAATCAGCCCCAGCATTTT	CASSLAGAGNQPQHF
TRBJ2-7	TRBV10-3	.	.	TGTGCCATCAGGGATCCGGGCCTTAAAGAGCAGTACTTC	CAIRDPGLKEQYF
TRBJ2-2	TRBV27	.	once	TGTGCCAGCAGTTTGGTCAGGGGAATCGGGGAGCTGTTTTTT	CASSLVRGIGELFF
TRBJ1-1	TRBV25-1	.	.	TGTGCCAGCATACGGAACACTGAAGCTTTCTTT	CASIRNTEAFF
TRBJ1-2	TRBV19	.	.	TGTGCCAGTAGTTCCCTACCGACAGAGACGAGGTCTAACTATGGCTACACCTTC	CASSSLPTETRSNYGYTF
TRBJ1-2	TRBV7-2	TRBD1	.	TGTGCCAGCAGCTTAGCCCAGGGGGCGGGCGGCTACACCTTC	CASSLAQGAGGYTF
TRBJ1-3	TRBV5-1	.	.	TGCGCCAGCAGCTTGGAGGGGTCTACCATATATTTT	CASSLEGSTIYF
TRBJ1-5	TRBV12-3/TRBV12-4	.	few	TGTGCCAGCAGGCAACAGGGTTACCAGCCCCAGCATTTT	CASRQQGYQPQHF
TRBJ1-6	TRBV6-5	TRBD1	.	TGTGCCAGCGCTGACAGGGGATGGTCACCCCTCCACTTT	CASADRGWSPLHF
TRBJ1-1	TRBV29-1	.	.	TGCAGCGTTGAGCGCCGACTGAACACTGAAGCTTTCTTT	CSVERRLNTEAFF
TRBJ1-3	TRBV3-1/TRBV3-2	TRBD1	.	TGTGCCAGCAGCCCTTCCGGGACAGAGGTTTCTGGAAACACCATATATTTT	CASSPSGTEVSGNTIYF
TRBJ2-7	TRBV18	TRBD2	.	TGTGCCAGCTCACCCAGACTAGCGGGGGATTCAGAGCAGTACTTC	CASSPRLAGDSEQYF
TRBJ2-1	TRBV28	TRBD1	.	TGTGCCAGCAGGGGACAGCGGATACATTACAATGAGCAGTTCTTC	CASRGQRIHYNEQFF
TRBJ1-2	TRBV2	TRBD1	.	TGTGCCAGCAGGGCTCTGACAGGGACGTCGCGTAACTATGGCTACACCTTC	CASRALTGTSRNYGYTF
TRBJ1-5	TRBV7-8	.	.	TGTGCCAGCAGCTCGGGGTCGGCGGGAGGTCAGCCCCAGCATTTT	CASSSGSAGGQPQHF
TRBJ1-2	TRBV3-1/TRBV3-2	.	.	TGTGCCAGCAGCCAAGACGCATACTATGGCTACACCTTC	CASSQDAYYGYTF